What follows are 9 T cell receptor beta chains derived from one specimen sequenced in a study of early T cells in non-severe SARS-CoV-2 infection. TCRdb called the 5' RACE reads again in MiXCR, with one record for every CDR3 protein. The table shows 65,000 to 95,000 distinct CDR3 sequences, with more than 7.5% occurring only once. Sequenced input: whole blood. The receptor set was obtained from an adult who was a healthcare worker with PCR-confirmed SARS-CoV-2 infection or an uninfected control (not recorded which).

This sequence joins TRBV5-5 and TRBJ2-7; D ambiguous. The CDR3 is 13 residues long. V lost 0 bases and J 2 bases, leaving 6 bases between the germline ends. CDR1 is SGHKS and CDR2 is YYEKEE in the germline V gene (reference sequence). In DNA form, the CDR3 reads TGTGCCAGCAGCTTGGATGGGCCCTACGAGCAGTACTTC. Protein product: CASSLDGPYEQYF.

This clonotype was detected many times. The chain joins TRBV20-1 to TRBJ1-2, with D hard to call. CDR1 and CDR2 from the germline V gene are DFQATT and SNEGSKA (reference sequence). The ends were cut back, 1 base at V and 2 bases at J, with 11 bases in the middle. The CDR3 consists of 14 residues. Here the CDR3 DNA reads TGCAGTGCTAGAGTCTTACAGATCAACTATGGCTACACCTTC. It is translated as CSARVLQINYGYTF.

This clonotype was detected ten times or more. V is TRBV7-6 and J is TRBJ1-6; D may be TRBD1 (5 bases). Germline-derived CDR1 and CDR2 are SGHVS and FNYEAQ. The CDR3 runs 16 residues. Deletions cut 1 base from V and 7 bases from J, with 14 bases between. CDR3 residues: CASSLESTGGNSPLHF. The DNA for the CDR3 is TGTGCCAGCAGCTTAGAGTCCACAGGTGGGAATTCACCCCTCCACTTT.

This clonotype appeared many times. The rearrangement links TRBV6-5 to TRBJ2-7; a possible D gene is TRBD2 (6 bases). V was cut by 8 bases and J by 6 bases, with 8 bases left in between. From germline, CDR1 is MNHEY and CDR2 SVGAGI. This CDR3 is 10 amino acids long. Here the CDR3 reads CASGGSEQYF. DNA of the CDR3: TGTGCCAGCGGAGGGAGCGAGCAGTACTTC.

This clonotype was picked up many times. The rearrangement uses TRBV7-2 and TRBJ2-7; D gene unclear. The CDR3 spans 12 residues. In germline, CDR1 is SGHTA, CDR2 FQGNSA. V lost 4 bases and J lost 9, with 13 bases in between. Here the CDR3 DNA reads TGTGCCAGCAGCTCTCCCCCCGGCGTGCAGTACTTC. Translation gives CASSSPPGVQYF.

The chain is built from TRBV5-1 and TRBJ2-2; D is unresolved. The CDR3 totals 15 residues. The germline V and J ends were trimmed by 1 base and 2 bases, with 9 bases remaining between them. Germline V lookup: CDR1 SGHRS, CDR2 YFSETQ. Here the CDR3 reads CASSLMSANTGELFF. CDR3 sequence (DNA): TGCGCCAGCAGCTTGATGTCAGCTAACACCGGGGAGCTGTTTTTT.

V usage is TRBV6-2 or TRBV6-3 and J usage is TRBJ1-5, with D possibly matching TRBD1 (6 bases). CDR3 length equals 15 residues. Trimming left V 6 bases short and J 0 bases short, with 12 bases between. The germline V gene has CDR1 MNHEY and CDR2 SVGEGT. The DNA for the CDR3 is TGTGCCAGCAGCTCAACAGGGTCTAGCAATCAGCCCCAGCATTTT. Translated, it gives CASSSTGSSNQPQHF.

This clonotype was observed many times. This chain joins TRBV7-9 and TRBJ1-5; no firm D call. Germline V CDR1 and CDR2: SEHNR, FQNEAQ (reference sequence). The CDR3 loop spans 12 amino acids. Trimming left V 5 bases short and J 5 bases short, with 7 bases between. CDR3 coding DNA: TGTGCCAGCAGCACCGGGTATCAGCCCCAGCATTTT. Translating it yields CASSTGYQPQHF.

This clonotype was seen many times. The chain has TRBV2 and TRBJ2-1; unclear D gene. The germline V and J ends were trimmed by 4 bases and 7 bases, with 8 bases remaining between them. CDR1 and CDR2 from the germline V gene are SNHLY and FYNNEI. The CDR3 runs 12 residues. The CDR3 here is CASSARWNEQFF. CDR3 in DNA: TGTGCCAGCAGTGCCCGGTGGAATGAGCAGTTCTTC.